This T cell receptor (beta chain) derives from a study of T cell responses to AZD1222 COVID-19 vaccine. Study in general: Pooled together were second doses at about 4 or about 12 weeks. Overall study findings and caveats: Increased Spike-specific TCR breadth and depth were observed after two AZD1222 doses. Repertoires in all cases were sampled only once the peak T cell response had passed. Clonal diversity was possibly underestimated, and white British individuals and females predominated among donors.

The CDR3 length is 15 residues. In germline, CDR1 is SGHTA, CDR2 FQGNSA. The ends lost 5 bases at V and 3 bases at J; junction bases unmatched: 8. The repertoire was sequenced with immunoSEQ multiplex PCR; TCRdb's copy has only in-frame clones and lacks some. Counted here are roughly 70,000 clones, about four fifths occurring once; the ten biggest clones make up roughly 5.4%. Concerning this clone: The antigen is unknown.

The sequence came from an adult in good health. The sample in question was peripheral blood, obtained on day 0 of AZD1222 vaccination. J is TRBJ2-7 and V is TRBV7-2; 9 bases align to TRBD1. The DNA of the CDR3 is TGTGCCAGCAGCGTAACCGGGACAGGGAACTACGAGCAGTACTTC. It is translated as CASSVTGTGNYEQYF.